Each of the 13 T cell receptor beta chains below was sequenced from the same sample in a study of control samples from healthy donors and cancer patients. The table came from immunoSEQ multiplex PCR; TCRdb's copy has only in-frame clones and leaves some out. This table holds fewer than 95,000 clones, 85% found once. The sequenced sample consisted of blood. All receptors derive from a woman aged 40 to 49 in good health.

J is TRBJ2-3 and V is TRBV11-3, with D perhaps TRBD2 (6 bases). The CDR3 is 16 amino acids. Trimming removed 5 bases from V and 7 bases from J, with 22 bases in between. Germline values: CDR1 SGHNT, CDR2 YENEEA. The CDR3 nucleotides are TGTGCCAGCAGCCCCGGCGGGACCGCCCTCGGGAATACGCAGTATTTT. This sequence encodes CASSPGGTALGNTQYF.

Concerning this clone itself: At the DNA level, this CDR3 is encoded by other sequences in the same sample as well. V usage is TRBV7-2 and J usage is TRBJ1-6; 7 nucleotides line up with TRBD1. V shed 3 bases and J 6 bases; nucleotides not matched to a gene: 2. Germline assignment: CDR1 SGHTA and CDR2 FQGNSA. CDR3 length: 14 amino acids. CDR3 loop: CASSLRDSNSPLHF. The DNA of the CDR3 is TGTGCCAGCAGCTTGCGGGACAGTAATTCACCCCTCCACTTT.

In this sample, this clone turned up once. The chain recombines TRBV6-1 with TRBJ2-7, with 9 bases that match TRBD2. CDR1 is MNHNS, CDR2 SASEGT, per germline. The CDR3 runs 18 residues. Germline trimming cut 4 bases from V and 3 bases from J; bases unmatched to any gene: 16. The CDR3 sequence: CASSASAGGLVGFYEQYF. The DNA for the CDR3 is TGTGCCAGCAGTGCCTCTGCGGGGGGGCTTGTGGGCTTCTACGAGCAGTACTTC.

The chain recombines TRBV19 with TRBJ2-3, with 9 nucleotides matching TRBD2. This CDR3 comprises 16 residues. Germline V gives CDR1 LNHDA, CDR2 SQIVND (reference sequence). J gave up 2 bases and V 5 bases, and 8 bases lay outside the gene matches. As DNA, the CDR3 is TGTGCCAGTAGTGGGCAGGGACTAGCCTCCACAGATACGCAGTATTTT. Amino acids: CASSGQGLASTDTQYF. The full variable domain, completed using reference TRBV19 and TRBJ2-3, is DGGITQSPKYLFRKEGQNVTLSCEQNLNHDAMYWYRQDPGQGLRLIYYSQIVNDFQKGDIAEGYSVSREKKESFPLTVTSAQKNPTAFYLCASSGQGLASTDTQYFGPGTRLTVL.

This clone was observed a single time. The genes are TRBV6-1 and TRBJ1-5; D remains unclear. The germline gives CDR1 MNHNS, CDR2 SASEGT. Trimming removed 2 bases at V and 0 bases at J, with 2 bases between. The CDR3 totals 13 residues. The CDR3 loop reads CASSELSNQPQHF. The CDR3 region has the DNA TGTGCCAGCAGTGAACTTAGCAATCAGCCCCAGCATTTT.

In DNA, the CDR3 is TGTGCCAGCAGCGCCCGGGACAGGGGGCACAGTGAGCAGTTCTTC. Its protein product is CASSARDRGHSEQFF. The chain employs TRBV9 and TRBJ2-1; TRBD1 aligns across 12 bases. CDR1 and CDR2 from the germline V gene are SGDLS and YYNGEE. Trimming cost V 3 bases and J 9 bases; bases outside gene matches: 7. The CDR3 is made up of 15 amino acids.

The chain uses TRBV29-1 and TRBJ1-2; 12 positions match TRBD1. The length of the CDR3 is 16 residues. With V trimmed by 4 bases and J by 4 bases, 10 bases remained unmatched. In germline, CDR1 is SQVTM, CDR2 ANQGSEA. Here the CDR3 DNA reads TGCAGCGTTGCGGCGAAGGGGACAGGGGGCCCCTATGGCTACACCTTC. This gives the protein CSVAAKGTGGPYGYTF.

The chain employs TRBV7-9 and TRBJ1-2, with TRBD1 identical over 11 bases. Germline V gene lookup returns CDR1 SEHNR and CDR2 FQNEAQ (reference sequence). V lost 1 base, J lost 3 bases, and 7 bases stayed unmatched. The CDR3 runs to 17 residues. This CDR3 reads CASSLGTGGGGDYGYTF. The CDR3 nucleotides read TGTGCCAGCAGCTTAGGGACAGGGGGCGGTGGTGACTATGGCTACACCTTC.

This chain uses TRBV4-1 with TRBJ1-4; D unresolved. V was cut by 4 bases and J by 4 bases, with 13 bases left in between. The CDR3 extends over 15 amino acids. CDR1 and CDR2 (germline): MGHRA, YSYEKL. CDR3 sequence (DNA): TGCGCCAGCAGCCGCGACCCCGCAATTAATGAAAAACTGTTTTTT. Protein product: CASSRDPAINEKLFF.

This clone was seen just once. The chain combines TRBV27 with TRBJ2-7; TRBD2 aligns across 9 bases. CDR3 length equals 15 residues. J was trimmed by 3 bases and V by 4 bases; bases with no gene match: 7. Looked up from germline, CDR1 is MNHEY and CDR2 is SMNVEV (reference sequence). The CDR3 reads CASSSSGVEYYEQYF. DNA for the CDR3: TGTGCCAGCAGTTCTAGCGGGGTAGAGTACTACGAGCAGTACTTC.

This clone was observed once. The chain combines TRBV2 with TRBJ1-4; D remains ambiguous. Germline lookup yields CDR1 SNHLY and CDR2 FYNNEI. Trimming left V 7 bases short and J 0 bases short, with 9 bases between. The length of the CDR3 is 14 residues. The CDR3 spells CASTKDATNEKLFF. The DNA for the CDR3 is TGTGCCAGCACCAAAGATGCAACTAATGAAAAACTGTTTTTT.

The V and J genes are TRBV30 and TRBJ1-3; tentative D call: TRBD1 (6 bases). Trimming stripped 4 bases from V and 8 bases from J, with 24 bases between. The germline V gene encodes CDR1 GTSNPN and CDR2 SVGIG (reference sequence). The CDR3 consists of 16 residues. CDR3 DNA: TGTGCCTGGAACAAACCCCGGGACACACGCCGGGACACCATATATTTT. This codes for CAWNKPRDTRRDTIYF.

This clone was counted once. This chain links TRBV7-3 with TRBJ2-3; no definite D call. The CDR3 has 14 amino acids. V dropped 1 base and J dropped 5 bases, with 10 bases sitting between them. CDR1 and CDR2 (germline): SGHTA, FQGTGA. CDR3 amino acids: CASSLNSNVDTQYF. The CDR3 region has the DNA TGTGCCAGCAGCTTAAATTCGAACGTAGATACGCAGTATTTT.